Each of the 10 T cell receptor beta chains below was sequenced from the same sample in a study of cytomegalovirus exposure and HLA in healthy donors. The study ran its PCR with 60 Vbeta and 13 Jbeta primers. Only in-frame clones appear in the TCRdb table, and some are missing; sequencing was by immunoSEQ multiplex PCR. The repertoire table contains 68,000 or so clones. Input material: PBMCs. These receptors were collected from a female donor in good health and CMV-seropositive.

The J gene is TRBJ2-5, the V gene TRBV6-6; 8 bases align to TRBD2. Trimming took 5 bases from V and 5 from J; bases not matched to a gene: 7. Germline CDR1 and CDR2: MNHNY and SVGAGI (reference sequence). The CDR3 sequence is 14 residues long. The CDR3 bases are TGTGCCAGCAGTCACGGGGGGGCGACGGAGACCCAGTACTTC. Its translation is CASSHGGATETQYF.

This chain links TRBV9 with TRBJ2-3, with a possible D match to TRBD1 (5 bases). Germline CDR1 SGDLS, CDR2 YYNGEE. The CDR3 spans 12 residues. Trimming pared 4 bases from V and 4 bases from J, leaving 7 bases between. CDR3 amino acids: CASSQGADTQYF. The CDR3 DNA reads TGTGCCAGCAGCCAAGGGGCAGATACGCAGTATTTT.

This chain joins TRBV7-8 and TRBJ1-1, with 8 bases aligning to TRBD1. The germline CDR1 and CDR2 sequences are SGHVS and FQNEAQ. This CDR3 region has 13 residues. The J segment lost 1 base and the V segment lost 5 bases, leaving 0 bases of the junction unmatched. In DNA form, the CDR3 reads TGTGCCAGCAGCGGACAGGGGAACACTGAAGCTTTCTTT. Translating it yields CASSGQGNTEAFF. Full variable domain (outside the CDR3, taken from reference TRBV7-8 and TRBJ1-1): GAGVSQSPRYKVAKRGQDVALRCDPISGHVSLFWYQQALGQGPEFLTYFQNEAQLDKSGLPSDRFFAERPEGSVSTLKIQRTQQEDSAVYLCASSGQGNTEAFFGQGTRLTVV.

This rearrangement joins TRBV7-9 to TRBJ1-1; a possible D gene is TRBD1 (5 bases). This CDR3 region has 14 residues. The germline CDR1 and CDR2 sequences are SEHNR and FQNEAQ (reference sequence). The V end lost 3 bases, the J end lost 4 bases, and 12 bases lay between the germline ends. CDR3 protein: CASSFLRGGTEAFF. CDR3 coding DNA: TGTGCCAGCAGCTTTCTGAGGGGAGGCACTGAAGCTTTCTTT.

This rearrangement joins TRBV2 to TRBJ1-1; 8 bases line up with TRBD1. Per the germline V gene, CDR1 is SNHLY and CDR2 is FYNNEI. Trimming cost V 1 base and J 1 base; bases outside gene matches: 2. The CDR3 is made up of 15 amino acids. CDR3 sequence: CASSEGDRRNTEAFF. The DNA for the CDR3 is TGTGCCAGCAGTGAAGGGGACAGGCGGAACACTGAAGCTTTCTTT.

V gene TRBV9 combines with J gene TRBJ2-7; 7 bases match TRBD1. The CDR3 spans 14 residues. From germline, CDR1 is SGDLS and CDR2 YYNGEE. J gave up 2 bases and V 0 bases, and 2 bases lay outside the gene matches. CDR3 DNA sequence: TGTGCCAGCAGCGTAGGACAGGGTGCCTACGAGCAGTACTTC. Protein: CASSVGQGAYEQYF.

V and J are TRBV19 and TRBJ1-5; D possibly corresponds to TRBD1 (6 bases). The CDR3 covers 19 residues. Per germline, CDR1 LNHDA and CDR2 SQIVND (reference sequence). V was shortened by 1 base and J by 0 bases, with 19 bases between the two germline ends. CDR3 sequence: CASSIGVQGKASSNQPQHF. As DNA, the CDR3 is TGTGCCAGTAGTATAGGAGTCCAGGGGAAAGCATCTAGCAATCAGCCCCAGCATTTT. Drawing the rest from reference TRBV19 and TRBJ1-5, the complete variable domain is DGGITQSPKYLFRKEGQNVTLSCEQNLNHDAMYWYRQDPGQGLRLIYYSQIVNDFQKGDIAEGYSVSREKKESFPLTVTSAQKNPTAFYLCASSIGVQGKASSNQPQHFGDGTRLSIL.

The chain carries TRBV5-1 and TRBJ1-3, with 9 bases lining up with TRBD1. Germline CDR1 reads SGHRS; CDR2 reads YFSETQ. The CDR3 loop spans 14 amino acids. Trimming took 6 bases from V and 6 from J; bases not matched to a gene: 7. CDR3 amino acids: CASTLGQGTNTIYF. The CDR3 DNA reads as TGCGCCAGCACCCTGGGACAGGGTACAAACACCATATATTTT.

The chain joins TRBV6-1 to TRBJ1-2, with 7 bases lining up with TRBD1. After removal of 7 bases from V and 2 bases from J, the junction contained 7 bases not matched to a gene. Germline-derived CDR1 and CDR2 are MNHNS and SASEGT. This CDR3 comprises 14 residues. CDR3 region: CASMPPGQNYGYTF. As DNA, the CDR3 is TGTGCCAGCATGCCTCCGGGACAGAACTATGGCTACACCTTC.

V is TRBV29-1 and J is TRBJ2-5, with a weak D call TRBD1 (5 bases). Germline V gene sequence: CDR1 SQVTM, CDR2 ANQGSEA. Trimming removed 4 bases from V and 2 bases from J, with 5 bases in between. The CDR3 spans 11 residues. Here the CDR3 reads CSVGQQETQYF. CDR3 DNA sequence: TGCAGCGTTGGACAGCAAGAGACCCAGTACTTC.